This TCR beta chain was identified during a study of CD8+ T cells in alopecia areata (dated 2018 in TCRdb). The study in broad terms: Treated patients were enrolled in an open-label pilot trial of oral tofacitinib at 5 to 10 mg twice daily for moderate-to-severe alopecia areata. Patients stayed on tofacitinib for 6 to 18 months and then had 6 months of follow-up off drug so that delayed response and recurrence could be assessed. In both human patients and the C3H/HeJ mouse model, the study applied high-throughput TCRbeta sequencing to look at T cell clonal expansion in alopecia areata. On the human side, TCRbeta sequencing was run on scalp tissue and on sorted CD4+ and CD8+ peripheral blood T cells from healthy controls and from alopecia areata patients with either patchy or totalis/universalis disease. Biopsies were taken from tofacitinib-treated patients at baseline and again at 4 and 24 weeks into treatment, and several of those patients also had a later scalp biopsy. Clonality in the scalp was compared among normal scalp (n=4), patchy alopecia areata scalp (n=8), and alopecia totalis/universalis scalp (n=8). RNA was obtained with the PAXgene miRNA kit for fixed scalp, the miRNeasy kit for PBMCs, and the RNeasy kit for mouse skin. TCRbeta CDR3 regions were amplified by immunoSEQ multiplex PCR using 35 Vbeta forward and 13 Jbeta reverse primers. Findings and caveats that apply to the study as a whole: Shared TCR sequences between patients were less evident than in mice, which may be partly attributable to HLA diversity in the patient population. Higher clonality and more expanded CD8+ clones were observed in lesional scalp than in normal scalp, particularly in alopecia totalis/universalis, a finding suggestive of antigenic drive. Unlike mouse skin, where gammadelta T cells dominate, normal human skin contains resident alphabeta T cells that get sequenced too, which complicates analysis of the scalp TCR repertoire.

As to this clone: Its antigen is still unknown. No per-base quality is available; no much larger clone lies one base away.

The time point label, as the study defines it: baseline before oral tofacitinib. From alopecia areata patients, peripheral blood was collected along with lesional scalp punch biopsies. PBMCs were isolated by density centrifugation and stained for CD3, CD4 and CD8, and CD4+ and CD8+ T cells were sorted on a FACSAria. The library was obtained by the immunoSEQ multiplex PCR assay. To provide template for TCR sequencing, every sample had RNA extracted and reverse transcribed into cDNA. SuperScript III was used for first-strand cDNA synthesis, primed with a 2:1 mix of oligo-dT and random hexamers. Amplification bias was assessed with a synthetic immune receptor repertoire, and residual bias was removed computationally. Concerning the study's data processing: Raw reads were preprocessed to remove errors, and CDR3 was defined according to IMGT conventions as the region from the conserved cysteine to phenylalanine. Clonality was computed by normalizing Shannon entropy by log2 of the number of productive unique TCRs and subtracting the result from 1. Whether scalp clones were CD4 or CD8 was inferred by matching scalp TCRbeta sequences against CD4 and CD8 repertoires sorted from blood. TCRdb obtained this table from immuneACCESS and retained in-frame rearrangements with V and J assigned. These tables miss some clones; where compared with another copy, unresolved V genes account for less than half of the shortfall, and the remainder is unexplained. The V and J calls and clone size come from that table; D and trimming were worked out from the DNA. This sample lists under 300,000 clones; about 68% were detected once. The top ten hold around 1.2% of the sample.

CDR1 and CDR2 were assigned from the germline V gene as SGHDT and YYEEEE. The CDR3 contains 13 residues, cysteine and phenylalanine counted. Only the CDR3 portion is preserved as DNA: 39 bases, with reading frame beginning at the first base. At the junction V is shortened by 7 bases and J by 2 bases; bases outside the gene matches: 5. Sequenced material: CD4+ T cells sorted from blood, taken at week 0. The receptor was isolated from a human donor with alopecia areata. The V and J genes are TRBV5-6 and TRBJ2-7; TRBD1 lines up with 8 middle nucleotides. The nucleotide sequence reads TGTGCCAGCCGACCGGGACAGGCCTACGAGCAGTACTTC. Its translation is CASRPGQAYEQYF. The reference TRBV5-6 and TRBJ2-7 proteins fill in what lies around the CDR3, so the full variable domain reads DAGVTQSPTHLIKTRGQQVTLRCSPKSGHDTVSWYQQALGQGPQFIFQYYEEEERQRGNFPDRFSGHQFPNYSSELNVNALLLGDSALYLCASRPGQAYEQYFGPGTRLTVT.